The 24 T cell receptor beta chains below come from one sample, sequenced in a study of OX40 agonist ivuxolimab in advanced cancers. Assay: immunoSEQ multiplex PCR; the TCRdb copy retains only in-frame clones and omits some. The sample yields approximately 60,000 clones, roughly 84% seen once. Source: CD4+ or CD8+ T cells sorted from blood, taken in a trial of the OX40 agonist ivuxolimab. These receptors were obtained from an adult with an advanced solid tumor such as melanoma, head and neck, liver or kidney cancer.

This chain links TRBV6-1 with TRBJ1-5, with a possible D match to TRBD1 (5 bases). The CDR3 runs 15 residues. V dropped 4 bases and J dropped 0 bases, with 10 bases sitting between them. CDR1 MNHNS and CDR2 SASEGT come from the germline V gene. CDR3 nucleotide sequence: TGTGCCAGCAGTGGCCAGGGCCTTAGCAATCAGCCCCAGCATTTT. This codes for CASSGQGLSNQPQHF.

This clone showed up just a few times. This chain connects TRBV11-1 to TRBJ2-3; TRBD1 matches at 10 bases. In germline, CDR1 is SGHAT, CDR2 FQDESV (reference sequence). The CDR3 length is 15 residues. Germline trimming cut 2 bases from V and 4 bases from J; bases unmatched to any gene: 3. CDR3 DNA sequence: TGTGCCAGCAGCTTACGGGACAGGGGCGCAGATACGCAGTATTTT. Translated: CASSLRDRGADTQYF.

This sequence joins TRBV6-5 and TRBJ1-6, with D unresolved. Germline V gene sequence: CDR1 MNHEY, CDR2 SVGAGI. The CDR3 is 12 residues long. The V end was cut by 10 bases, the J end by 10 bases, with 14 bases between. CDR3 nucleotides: TGTGCCACCTCAACTTTAGGCTCACCCCTCCACTTT. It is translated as CATSTLGSPLHF.

In nucleotides, the CDR3 is TGCGCCAGCAGCTGGGACTCGTCCTACGAGCAGTACTTC. Protein: CASSWDSSYEQYF. The chain carries TRBV5-1 and TRBJ2-7; weak D call: TRBD2 (6 bases). V shed 3 bases and J shed 1 base, with 8 bases lying between them. The CDR3 length is 13 residues. Germline V lookup: CDR1 SGHRS, CDR2 YFSETQ.

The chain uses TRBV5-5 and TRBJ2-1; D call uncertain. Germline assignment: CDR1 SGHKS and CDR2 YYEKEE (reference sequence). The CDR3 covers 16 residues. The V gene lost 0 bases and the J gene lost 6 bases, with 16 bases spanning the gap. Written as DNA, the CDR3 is TGTGCCAGCAGCTTGGAAGGGTATACGGTACTCAATGAGCAGTTCTTC. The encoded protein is CASSLEGYTVLNEQFF.

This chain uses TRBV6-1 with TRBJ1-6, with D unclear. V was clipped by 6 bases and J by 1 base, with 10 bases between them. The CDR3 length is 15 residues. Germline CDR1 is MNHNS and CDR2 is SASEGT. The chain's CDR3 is CASSGSRSYNSPLHF. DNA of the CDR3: TGTGCCAGCAGCGGGTCGCGATCCTATAATTCACCCCTCCACTTT.

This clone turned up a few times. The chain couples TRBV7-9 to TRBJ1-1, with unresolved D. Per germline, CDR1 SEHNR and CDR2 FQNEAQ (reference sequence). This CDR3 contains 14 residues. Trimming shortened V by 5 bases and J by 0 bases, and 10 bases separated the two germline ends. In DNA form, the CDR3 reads TGTGCCAGCAGCGTCTCCAGTTTGAACACTGAAGCTTTCTTT. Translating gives CASSVSSLNTEAFF.

CDR3 region: CASSLEAGGSLTDTQYF. The DNA of the CDR3 is TGTGCCAGCAGCTTAGAAGCGGGGGGGTCACTCACAGATACGCAGTATTTT. J is TRBJ2-3 and V is TRBV7-2; 10 positions match TRBD2. V lost 1 base, J lost 2 bases, and 6 bases stayed unmatched. This CDR3 has 17 residues. Germline V gives CDR1 SGHTA, CDR2 FQGNSA.

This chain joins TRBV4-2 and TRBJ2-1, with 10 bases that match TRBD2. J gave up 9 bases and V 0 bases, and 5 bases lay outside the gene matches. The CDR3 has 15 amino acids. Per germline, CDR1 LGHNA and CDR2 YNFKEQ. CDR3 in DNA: TGTGCCAGCAGCCAAGAGTTATTAGCGGGAGGTGAGCAGTTCTTC. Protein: CASSQELLAGGEQFF.

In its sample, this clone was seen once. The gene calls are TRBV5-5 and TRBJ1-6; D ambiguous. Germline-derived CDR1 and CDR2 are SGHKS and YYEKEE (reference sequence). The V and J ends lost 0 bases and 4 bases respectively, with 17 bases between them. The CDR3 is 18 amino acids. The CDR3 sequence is CASSLGVLGVEYNSPLHF. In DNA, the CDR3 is TGTGCCAGCAGCTTGGGGGTCCTTGGAGTAGAGTATAATTCACCCCTCCACTTT.

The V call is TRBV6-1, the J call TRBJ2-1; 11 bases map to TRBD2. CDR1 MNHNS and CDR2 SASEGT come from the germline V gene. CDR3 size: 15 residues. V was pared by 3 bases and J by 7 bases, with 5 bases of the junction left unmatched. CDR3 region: CASSDRLAGGNEQFF. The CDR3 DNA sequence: TGTGCCAGCAGTGACCGGCTAGCGGGAGGTAATGAGCAGTTCTTC.

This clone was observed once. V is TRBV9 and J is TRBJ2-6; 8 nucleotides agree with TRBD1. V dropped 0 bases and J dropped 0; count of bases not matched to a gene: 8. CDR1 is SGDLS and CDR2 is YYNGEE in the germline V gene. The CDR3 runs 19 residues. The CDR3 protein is CASSVAPGQEFSGANVLTF. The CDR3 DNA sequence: TGTGCCAGCAGCGTAGCTCCGGGACAGGAATTCTCTGGGGCCAACGTCCTGACTTTC.

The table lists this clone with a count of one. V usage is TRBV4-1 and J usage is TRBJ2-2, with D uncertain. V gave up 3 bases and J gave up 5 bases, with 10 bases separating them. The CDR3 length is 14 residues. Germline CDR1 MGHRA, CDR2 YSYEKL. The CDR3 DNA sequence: TGCGCCAGCAGCCAGGCCATTAGGACCGGGGAGCTGTTTTTT. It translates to CASSQAIRTGELFF.

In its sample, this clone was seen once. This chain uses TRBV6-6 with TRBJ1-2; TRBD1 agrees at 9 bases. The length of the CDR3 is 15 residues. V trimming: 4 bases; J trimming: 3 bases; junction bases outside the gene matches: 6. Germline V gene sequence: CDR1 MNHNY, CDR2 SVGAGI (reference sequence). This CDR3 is CASSSPGQGDYGYTF. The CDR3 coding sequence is TGTGCCAGCAGTTCGCCGGGACAGGGCGACTATGGCTACACCTTC.

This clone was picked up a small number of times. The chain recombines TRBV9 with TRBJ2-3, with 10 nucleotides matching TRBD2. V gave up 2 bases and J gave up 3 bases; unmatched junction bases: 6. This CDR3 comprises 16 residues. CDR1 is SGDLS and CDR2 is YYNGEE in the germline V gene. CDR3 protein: CASSVKRTSGTDTQYF. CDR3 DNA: TGTGCCAGCAGCGTGAAGAGGACTAGCGGAACAGATACGCAGTATTTT.

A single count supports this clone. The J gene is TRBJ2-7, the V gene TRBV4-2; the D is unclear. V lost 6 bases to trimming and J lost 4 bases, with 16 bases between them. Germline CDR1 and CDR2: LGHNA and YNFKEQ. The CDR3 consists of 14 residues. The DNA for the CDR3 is TGTGCCAGCAGTTCCAGACTTTCCTCGTACGAGCAGTACTTC. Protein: CASSSRLSSYEQYF.

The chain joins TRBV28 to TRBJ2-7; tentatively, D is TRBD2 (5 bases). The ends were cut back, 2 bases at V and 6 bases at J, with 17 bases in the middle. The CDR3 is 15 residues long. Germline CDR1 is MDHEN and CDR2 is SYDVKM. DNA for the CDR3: TGTGCCAGCAGTTTAGGTCGGCCAACCCGGGGCGAGCAGTACTTC. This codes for CASSLGRPTRGEQYF.

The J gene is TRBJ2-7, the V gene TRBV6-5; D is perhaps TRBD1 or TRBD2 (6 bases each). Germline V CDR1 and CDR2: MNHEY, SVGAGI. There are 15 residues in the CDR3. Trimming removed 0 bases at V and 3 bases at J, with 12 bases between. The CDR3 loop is CASSYSGGLGYEQYF. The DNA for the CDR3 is TGTGCCAGCAGTTACTCTGGGGGGCTCGGCTACGAGCAGTACTTC.

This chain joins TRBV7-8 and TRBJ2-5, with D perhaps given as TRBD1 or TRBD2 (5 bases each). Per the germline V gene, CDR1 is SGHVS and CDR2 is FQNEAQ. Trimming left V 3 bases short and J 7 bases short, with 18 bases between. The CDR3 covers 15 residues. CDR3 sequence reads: CASSFTTELGGTQYF. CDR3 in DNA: TGTGCCAGCAGCTTCACGACAGAACTTGGGGGGACCCAGTACTTC.

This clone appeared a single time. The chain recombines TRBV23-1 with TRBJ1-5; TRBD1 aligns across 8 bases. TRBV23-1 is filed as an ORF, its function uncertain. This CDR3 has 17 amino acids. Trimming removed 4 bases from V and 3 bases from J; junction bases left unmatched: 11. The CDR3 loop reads CASSPSQGAWINQPQHF. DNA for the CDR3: TGCGCCAGCAGTCCTTCCCAGGGGGCCTGGATCAATCAGCCCCAGCATTTT.

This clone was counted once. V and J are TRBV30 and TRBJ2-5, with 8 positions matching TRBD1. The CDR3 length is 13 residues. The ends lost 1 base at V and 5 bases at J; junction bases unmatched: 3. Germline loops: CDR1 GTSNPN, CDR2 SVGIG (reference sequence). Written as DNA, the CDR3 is TGTGCCTGGAGTGCAGGGGGCCGGGAGACCCAGTACTTC. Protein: CAWSAGGRETQYF.

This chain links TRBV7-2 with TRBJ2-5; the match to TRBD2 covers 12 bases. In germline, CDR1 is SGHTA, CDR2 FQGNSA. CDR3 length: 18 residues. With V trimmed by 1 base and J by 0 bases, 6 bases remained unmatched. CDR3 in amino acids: CASSLVASGGAYQETQYF. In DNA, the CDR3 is TGTGCCAGCAGCTTAGTGGCTAGCGGGGGGGCTTACCAAGAGACCCAGTACTTC.

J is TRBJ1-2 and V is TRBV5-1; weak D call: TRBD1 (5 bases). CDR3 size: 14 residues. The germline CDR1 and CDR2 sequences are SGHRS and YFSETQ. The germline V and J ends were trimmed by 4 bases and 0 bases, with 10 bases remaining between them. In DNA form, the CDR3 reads TGCGCCAGCAGCCCTGGGGACCCTAACTATGGCTACACCTTC. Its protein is CASSPGDPNYGYTF.

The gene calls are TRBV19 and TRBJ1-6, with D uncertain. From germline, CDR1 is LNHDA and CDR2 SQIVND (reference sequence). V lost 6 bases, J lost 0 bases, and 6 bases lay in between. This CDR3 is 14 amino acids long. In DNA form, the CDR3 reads TGTGCCAGTAGACTGAGCTCCTATAATTCACCCCTCCACTTT. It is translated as CASRLSSYNSPLHF.